The 9 T cell receptor beta chains in this list originate from one sample, sequenced in a study of TIL therapy for anti-PD-1-resistant metastatic lung cancer. The time point was: pre-treatment sample, taken before nivolumab and TIL therapy. The immunoSEQ assay was v3. Generated by immunoSEQ multiplex PCR, the TCRdb table keeps only in-frame clones and is missing some. Here the sample spans 50,000 or so clones, roughly 85% being singletons. Material: blood, obtained at baseline. All receptors come from a woman aged 30 to 85 with non-small cell lung cancer.

The V gene is TRBV7-2, the J gene TRBJ2-2; D is possibly TRBD1 (6 bases). With 4 bases removed from V and 4 bases from J, the gap between germline ends came to 10 bases. Germline assignment: CDR1 SGHTA and CDR2 FQGNSA. The CDR3 runs 14 residues. The CDR3 nucleotides are TGTGCCAGCAGCTCGGACAGAGCCACCGGGGAGCTGTTTTTT. It translates to CASSSDRATGELFF. Together with reference TRBV7-2 and TRBJ2-2, the CDR3 gives the full variable domain: GAGVSQSPSNKVTEKGKDVELRCDPISGHTALYWYRQSLGQGLEFLIYFQGNSAPDKSGLPSDRFSAERTGGSVSTLTIQRTQQEDSAVYLCASSSDRATGELFFGEGSRLTVL.

The chain recombines TRBV7-8 with TRBJ1-6; no reliable D call. Germline V gene data show CDR1 as SGHVS and CDR2 as FQNEAQ. This CDR3 contains 16 residues. Trimming took off 4 bases at V and 5 bases at J, with 15 bases between the two ends. CDR3 nucleotide sequence: TGTGCCAGCAGCTCCCAAGCGAGATTGAATAATTCACCCCTCCACTTT. This encodes CASSSQARLNNSPLHF.

The chain joins TRBV4-3 to TRBJ1-3; D is uncertain. V was cut by 5 bases and J by 0 bases, with 14 bases left in between. Germline V gene lookup returns CDR1 LGHNA and CDR2 YSLEER. The CDR3 totals 16 residues. CDR3 loop: CASSVDRSYSGNTIYF. The CDR3 DNA reads as TGCGCCAGCAGCGTCGACCGGAGTTACTCTGGAAACACCATATATTTT.

The V and J genes are TRBV6-6 and TRBJ2-3; possibly TRBD2 for D (5 bases). CDR3 size: 16 residues. The germline gives CDR1 MNHNY, CDR2 SVGAGI (reference sequence). Trimming stripped 5 bases from V and 0 bases from J, with 15 bases between. The CDR3 spells CASSGLGDSSTDTQYF. The CDR3 nucleotides are TGTGCCAGCAGTGGACTCGGAGACTCTAGCACAGATACGCAGTATTTT.

The chain employs TRBV19 and TRBJ1-2, with 10 nucleotides matching TRBD1. After removal of 5 bases from V and 4 bases from J, the junction contained 13 bases not matched to a gene. The germline V gene encodes CDR1 LNHDA and CDR2 SQIVND (reference sequence). This CDR3 is 17 amino acids long. CDR3: CASSVRDRGPNSYGYTF. In DNA, the CDR3 is TGTGCCAGTAGTGTCCGGGACAGGGGACCTAATTCCTATGGCTACACCTTC.

This sequence joins TRBV6-5 and TRBJ2-5; the match to TRBD2 covers 7 bases. This CDR3 region has 14 residues. V lost 10 bases, J lost 2 bases, and 10 bases stayed unmatched. Germline-derived CDR1 and CDR2 are MNHEY and SVGAGI. The CDR3 reads CATRTSWAQETQYF. DNA of the CDR3: TGTGCCACCAGGACTAGTTGGGCACAAGAGACCCAGTACTTC.

This clone was observed once. The chain employs TRBV5-4 and TRBJ2-3; the D is unclear. This CDR3 has 15 amino acids. The V gene lost 0 bases and the J gene lost 0 bases, with 8 bases spanning the gap. Germline V lookup: CDR1 SGHNT, CDR2 YYREEE (reference sequence). The CDR3, as DNA: TGTGCCAGCAGCTTGGCCCTACACAGCACAGATACGCAGTATTTT. The encoded protein is CASSLALHSTDTQYF. Full variable domain (missing parts from reference TRBV5-4 and TRBJ2-3): ETGVTQSPTHLIKTRGQQVTLRCSSQSGHNTVSWYQQALGQGPQFIFQYYREEENGRGNFPPRFSGLQFPNYSSELNVNALELDDSALYLCASSLALHSTDTQYFGPGTRLTVL.

The gene calls are TRBV18 and TRBJ1-1, with unresolved D. Per germline, CDR1 KGHSH and CDR2 LQKENI. The CDR3 sequence is 14 residues long. V dropped 0 bases and J dropped 5 bases, with 10 bases sitting between them. CDR3 sequence reads: CASSPPPGRTEAFF. The CDR3 DNA reads as TGTGCCAGCTCACCACCTCCTGGACGGACTGAAGCTTTCTTT.

The gene calls are TRBV21-1 and TRBJ2-1. TRBV21-1 is a recognized pseudogene. This CDR3 comprises 16 residues. CDR3 in amino acids: CASSPGGDRPYNEQFF. The CDR3 region has the DNA TGTGCCAGCAGCCCCGGGGGGGACAGGCCGTACAATGAGCAGTTCTTC.